This entry lists 30 T cell receptor beta chains sequenced from one sample in a study of CD8 T cells in ankylosing spondylitis (dated by TCRdb to 2015 to 2018). The library was produced with 5' RACE. Sequencer: Illumina HiSeq 2500. TCRdb reprocessing: public reads trimmed at Q25 with fastp, clones called with MiXCR, in-frame beta chains kept. Each record represents a unique CDR3 protein, reported with the most common genes and DNA among its rows. The sample contains approximately 300,000 distinct CDR3 sequences, under 25% of them found a single time. The ten largest clonotypes hold approximately 3.7% of the sample. Sequenced material: blood, either unsorted or a sorted T cell fraction (not recorded which). Source of these receptors: a female donor with ankylosing spondylitis or in good health (not recorded which).

The V gene is TRBV5-1, the J gene TRBJ2-1; D is unclear. V lost 4 bases, J lost 2 bases, and 16 bases lay in between. This CDR3 is built from 16 residues. Germline-derived CDR1 and CDR2 are SGHRS and YFSETQ. The chain's CDR3 is CASSLGLLGTYNEQFF. As DNA, the CDR3 is TGCGCCAGCAGCCTCGGCCTGTTAGGCACCTACAATGAGCAGTTCTTC.

The CDR3 region is CASSSKGAKLAVSSYEQYF. CDR3 DNA: TGTGCCAGCAGCTCAAAAGGAGCAAAACTAGCGGTGAGCTCCTACGAGCAGTACTTC. V usage is TRBV11-2 and J usage is TRBJ2-7, with TRBD2 matching over 8 bases. The CDR3 is made up of 19 amino acids. After removal of 4 bases from V and 0 bases from J, the junction contained 17 bases not matched to a gene. CDR1 SGHAT and CDR2 FQNNGV come from the germline V gene.

The rearrangement links TRBV7-8 to TRBJ2-7, with 9 bases that match TRBD1. Germline V gene lookup returns CDR1 SGHVS and CDR2 FQNEAQ. J lost 7 bases, V lost 1 base, and 5 bases had no gene match. CDR3 length: 14 amino acids. The CDR3 here is CASSLGTGAEEQYF. For the CDR3, the DNA is TGTGCCAGCAGCTTAGGGACAGGGGCCGAAGAGCAGTACTTC.

The CDR3 DNA sequence: TGTGCCAGTAGTGCCCGACAGGCCGGGGGCAAAAACATTCAGTACTTC. Translation: CASSARQAGGKNIQYF. The chain employs TRBV19 and TRBJ2-4, with D perhaps given as TRBD1 or TRBD2 (6 bases each). The V and J ends lost 5 bases and 3 bases respectively, with 17 bases between them. The CDR3 extends over 16 amino acids. Germline V CDR1 and CDR2: LNHDA, SQIVND (reference sequence).

This clonotype occurred a few times. This chain links TRBV7-2 with TRBJ2-1, with a possible D match to TRBD2 (5 bases). Trimming cost V 2 bases and J 6 bases, with 11 bases left between them. The CDR3 covers 14 residues. CDR1 and CDR2 from the germline V gene are SGHTA and FQGNSA. The CDR3, as DNA: TGTGCCAGCAGCTTACTGAATAGCGTCAATGAGCAGTTCTTC. This encodes CASSLLNSVNEQFF.

This clonotype was recorded a few times. The V and J genes are TRBV9 and TRBJ2-1, with no clear D. Trimming removed 0 bases from V and 9 bases from J, with 10 bases in between. Germline CDR1 SGDLS, CDR2 YYNGEE. CDR3 length: 13 residues. CDR3 sequence reads: CASSVVGDVEQFF. The CDR3 DNA reads TGTGCCAGCAGCGTAGTTGGGGATGTTGAGCAGTTCTTC.

This clonotype has just a few counts. V usage is TRBV20-1 and J usage is TRBJ2-3; 12 bases agree with TRBD2. Looked up from germline, CDR1 is DFQATT and CDR2 is SNEGSKA (reference sequence). The CDR3 length is 13 residues. V was clipped by 2 bases and J by 14 bases; unmatched bases: 8. The CDR3 sequence: CSARLAGGPYGYF. The CDR3 DNA sequence: TGCAGTGCTAGACTAGCGGGAGGGCCGTATGGGTATTTT.

The CDR3 sequence is CASSPSFGAQPQHF. CDR3 sequence (DNA): TGCGCCAGCAGCCCAAGCTTCGGGGCACAGCCCCAGCATTTT. The genes are TRBV4-3 and TRBJ1-5; TRBD1 might be the D (5 bases). Germline CDR1 is LGHNA and CDR2 is YSLEER. The V and J ends lost 4 bases and 7 bases respectively, with 14 bases between them. This CDR3 region has 14 residues.

The chain couples TRBV6-5 to TRBJ2-7; weak D call: TRBD1 (6 bases). The CDR3 consists of 15 residues. Trimming pared 4 bases from V and 1 base from J, leaving 14 bases between. Germline V gene lookup returns CDR1 MNHEY and CDR2 SVGAGI. The CDR3 DNA sequence: TGTGCCAGCAGTTCCAGGGGCGGCAGTTCCTACGAGCAGTACTTC. Translated: CASSSRGGSSYEQYF.

In its sample, this clonotype was seen many times. The chain is built from TRBV7-2 and TRBJ1-1; the D gene is possibly TRBD1 (5 bases). Looked up from germline, CDR1 is SGHTA and CDR2 is FQGNSA. V dropped 3 bases and J dropped 4 bases, with 9 bases sitting between them. CDR3 size: 13 residues. The CDR3 sequence is CASSFIGGTEAFF. The CDR3 DNA follows: TGTGCCAGCAGCTTCATTGGGGGCACTGAAGCTTTCTTT.

This clonotype has a count of ten or more. V gene TRBV20-1 combines with J gene TRBJ1-5; the D gene is possibly TRBD1 (5 bases). Germline CDR1 reads DFQATT; CDR2 reads SNEGSKA (reference sequence). Trimming took off 5 bases at V and 3 bases at J, with 14 bases between the two ends. CDR3 length: 14 residues. The CDR3 is CSAPSAGLNQPQHF. The CDR3 region has the DNA TGCAGTGCTCCCTCGGCGGGGCTCAATCAGCCCCAGCATTTT.

The chain combines TRBV9 with TRBJ2-5; D not certain. CDR1 is SGDLS and CDR2 is YYNGEE in the germline V gene. V was cut by 0 bases and J by 5 bases, with 17 bases left in between. The CDR3 runs to 16 residues. The CDR3 DNA follows: TGTGCCAGCAGCGTAGCTCAGTATTGGGGATTGGAGACCCAGTACTTC. This sequence encodes CASSVAQYWGLETQYF.

The chain is built from TRBV18 and TRBJ1-1; unclear D gene. Deletions cut 3 bases from V and 0 bases from J, with 11 bases between. Germline V lookup: CDR1 KGHSH, CDR2 LQKENI. This CDR3 is 15 amino acids long. CDR3 protein: CASSPLTKLNTEAFF. In nucleotides, the CDR3 is TGTGCCAGCTCACCCCTGACAAAACTGAACACTGAAGCTTTCTTT.

The rearrangement joins TRBV28 to TRBJ2-3; TRBD1 matches at 7 bases. V lost 5 bases, J lost 3 bases, and 11 bases stayed unmatched. The length of the CDR3 is 16 residues. Germline CDR1 reads MDHEN; CDR2 reads SYDVKM. The CDR3 is CASSHRQGRGTDTQYF. The CDR3 coding sequence is TGTGCCAGCAGTCACCGACAGGGAAGAGGGACAGATACGCAGTATTTT. Using reference TRBV28 and TRBJ2-3 for the parts outside the CDR3, the full variable domain is DVKVTQSSRYLVKRTGEKVFLECVQDMDHENMFWYRQDPGLGLRLIYFSYDVKMKEKGDIPEGYSVSREKKERFSLILESASTNQTSMYLCASSHRQGRGTDTQYFGPGTRLTVL.

The V gene is TRBV20-1, the J gene TRBJ2-3, with D tentatively TRBD2 (6 bases). Germline V gene sequence: CDR1 DFQATT, CDR2 SNEGSKA (reference sequence). Trimming removed 7 bases at V and 1 base at J, with 15 bases between. This CDR3 has 14 amino acids. CDR3 protein: CSVISGSGTDTQYF. The CDR3 coding sequence is TGCAGTGTTATAAGCGGGTCCGGCACAGATACGCAGTATTTT.

V and J are TRBV5-6 and TRBJ2-1; no clear D gene. This CDR3 is 14 amino acids long. Looked up from germline, CDR1 is SGHDT and CDR2 is YYEEEE. Between the trimmed V and J ends, which lost 2 bases and 7 bases, there was a span of 13 bases. The CDR3 is CASSFLESLNEQFF. CDR3 sequence (DNA): TGTGCCAGCAGCTTCCTGGAGAGCCTGAATGAGCAGTTCTTC.

This clonotype appeared a few times. This chain uses TRBV7-2 with TRBJ1-5; D not certain. Trimming pared 1 base from V and 2 bases from J, leaving 6 bases between. Germline loops: CDR1 SGHTA, CDR2 FQGNSA. This CDR3 has 14 amino acids. CDR3 protein: CASSLGGRNQPQHF. DNA of the CDR3: TGTGCCAGCAGCTTAGGCGGACGCAATCAGCCCCAGCATTTT.

This clonotype has a handful of counts. J is TRBJ2-3 and V is TRBV7-2; D gene unclear. Per germline, CDR1 SGHTA and CDR2 FQGNSA. This CDR3 contains 15 residues. V was shortened by 8 bases and J by 4 bases, with 19 bases between the two germline ends. The CDR3 is CASGTMAGGPDTQYF. CDR3 sequence (DNA): TGTGCCAGCGGAACTATGGCAGGCGGACCAGATACGCAGTATTTT.

Here the CDR3 reads CASSQQREANEQFF. CDR3 bases: TGTGCCAGCAGTCAGCAGCGGGAGGCCAATGAGCAGTTCTTC. This rearrangement joins TRBV12-3 or TRBV12-4 to TRBJ2-1; 9 bases fit TRBD2. The CDR3 sequence is 14 residues long. V trimming: 5 bases; J trimming: 6 bases; junction bases outside the gene matches: 5.

This clonotype occurred many times. The V and J genes are TRBV29-1 and TRBJ2-4; TRBD1 is a possible D gene (7 bases). Germline values: CDR1 SQVTM, CDR2 ANQGSEA. Trimming left V 7 bases short and J 5 bases short, with 12 bases between. The CDR3 has 12 amino acids. CDR3 in amino acids: CSGVRGENIQYF. CDR3 nucleotides: TGCAGCGGCGTCAGGGGGGAAAACATTCAGTACTTC.

A few counts support this clonotype. The V call is TRBV20-1, the J call TRBJ1-4, with no clear D. The V gene's germline CDR1 is DFQATT and CDR2 SNEGSKA (reference sequence). The V end was cut by 2 bases, the J end by 8 bases, with 18 bases between. The CDR3 loop spans 15 amino acids. CDR3 sequence reads: CSARHPDLGGEKLFF. The CDR3 coding sequence is TGCAGTGCTAGACATCCGGACCTCGGCGGGGAAAAACTGTTTTTT.

There are a few counts of this clonotype. The J gene is TRBJ2-1, the V gene TRBV5-4; weak D call: TRBD2 (6 bases). CDR1 SGHNT and CDR2 YYREEE come from the germline V gene (reference sequence). V was clipped by 3 bases and J by 2 bases, with 15 bases between them. The CDR3 spans 16 residues. The DNA for the CDR3 is TGTGCCAGCAGCTCGGAGCGGGTTTGGGCCTACAATGAGCAGTTCTTC. This translates into CASSSERVWAYNEQFF. Together with reference TRBV5-4 and TRBJ2-1, the CDR3 gives the full variable domain: ETGVTQSPTHLIKTRGQQVTLRCSSQSGHNTVSWYQQALGQGPQFIFQYYREEENGRGNFPPRFSGLQFPNYSSELNVNALELDDSALYLCASSSERVWAYNEQFFGPGTRLTVL.

V is TRBV7-9 and J is TRBJ2-3; D possibly corresponds to TRBD1 (5 bases). Germline CDR1 and CDR2: SEHNR and FQNEAQ (reference sequence). Trimming took off 5 bases at V and 7 bases at J, with 13 bases between the two ends. The CDR3 runs 13 residues. CDR3 coding DNA: TGTGCCAGCAGCATCCCAGGGATCAATACGCAGTATTTT. It specifies CASSIPGINTQYF.

Details on this clonotype: The junction departs from germline at one end; a sequencing error may be responsible. Written as DNA, the CDR3 is TGTGCTAGCAGCAAGGACACTTTCGGGATAGGCGAAAAACTGTTTTTT. It codes for CASSKDTFGIGEKLFF. The chain employs TRBV7-7 and TRBJ1-4; tentative D call: TRBD1 (5 bases). This CDR3 region has 16 residues. Germline V gene sequence: CDR1 SSHAT, CDR2 FNYEAQ (reference sequence).

The chain has TRBV6-2 or TRBV6-3 and TRBJ1-1; D may be TRBD1 (5 bases). Trimming cost V 6 bases and J 4 bases, with 9 bases left between them. The CDR3 has 12 amino acids. CDR1 is MNHEY and CDR2 is SVGEGT in the germline V gene. CDR3 DNA sequence: TGTGCCAGCAGCAACAGGTTCACTGAAGCTTTCTTT. This codes for CASSNRFTEAFF.

The sample holds a few counts of this clonotype. The chain couples TRBV20-1 to TRBJ2-1; 8 nucleotides align to TRBD2. The germline V gene has CDR1 DFQATT and CDR2 SNEGSKA (reference sequence). The CDR3 is 15 residues long. The junction had 13 bases not matched to a gene; V was cut back by 5 bases and J by 7 bases. The CDR3 DNA reads as TGCAGTGCTGGGTGGAGCGGGAGTGGGGCGAATGAGCAGTTCTTC. Protein sequence: CSAGWSGSGANEQFF.

This clonotype was counted many times. The chain employs TRBV9 and TRBJ2-7, with 10 bases matching TRBD2. CDR3 length equals 15 residues. In germline, CDR1 is SGDLS, CDR2 YYNGEE. J lost 3 bases, V lost 0 bases, and 3 bases had no gene match. The chain's CDR3 is CASSVAAGGGYEQYF. The CDR3 DNA sequence: TGTGCCAGCAGCGTAGCAGCGGGAGGGGGCTACGAGCAGTACTTC.

The chain uses TRBV4-3 and TRBJ2-3, with D hard to call. Trimming shortened V by 0 bases and J by 2 bases, and 12 bases separated the two germline ends. The germline V gene has CDR1 LGHNA and CDR2 YSLEER. This CDR3 region has 16 residues. The chain's CDR3 is CASSQEWKGVTDTQYF. DNA of the CDR3: TGCGCCAGCAGCCAAGAATGGAAGGGTGTCACAGATACGCAGTATTTT.

In its sample, this clonotype was seen many times. The chain uses TRBV20-1 and TRBJ2-7, with 16 positions matching TRBD2. CDR1 is DFQATT, CDR2 SNEGSKA, per germline (reference sequence). The trim removed 5 bases at V and 0 bases at J, leaving 7 bases unmatched. This CDR3 spans 17 amino acids. The CDR3 loop reads CSAGTSGRALNSYEQYF. The CDR3 DNA is TGCAGTGCTGGGACTAGCGGGAGGGCCCTCAACTCCTACGAGCAGTACTTC.

The chain recombines TRBV11-1 with TRBJ2-6, with TRBD1 matching 10 bases. Trimming at V came to 4 bases and at J to 1 base, leaving 10 bases not matched to a gene. The germline V gene encodes CDR1 SGHAT and CDR2 FQDESV (reference sequence). The CDR3 length is 19 residues. DNA of the CDR3: TGTGCCAGCAGCTCGCGAAGCCGGGACAGGGGATCTGGGGCCAACGTCCTGACTTTC. Protein sequence: CASSSRSRDRGSGANVLTF.